This T cell receptor beta chain comes out of a study of spatial heterogeneity in lung cancer. Study background: Each time, sequencing found more beta-chain sequences than alpha-chain sequences. Findings and caveats of the study: Expanded tumor TCRs that were ubiquitous appeared in blood more at resection than follow-up.

Germline CDR1 is LGHDT and CDR2 is YNNKEL (reference sequence). V lost 0 bases and J lost 0, with 9 bases in between. This CDR3 has 17 amino acids. Comments on this clonotype: Its target is not known.

Each CDR3 protein gets one entry after TCRdb re-called the 5' RACE reads with MiXCR. The repertoire holds roughly 70,000 distinct CDR3 sequences, 10% to 15% seen once, with over 5.5% in the top ten. Time point meaning: sample taken at primary tumor resection. The authors sequenced whole RNA from tumor, nontumor lung or frozen PBMC without sorting. Donation came from around 77 patients with untreated early-stage non-small cell lung cancer. This material consisted of PBMCs, taken at surgery. The J gene is TRBJ1-6, the V gene TRBV3-1; D gene uncertain. The sequence came from a male donor with early-stage non-small cell lung cancer. The CDR3 protein is CASSQDLSGSYNSPLHF. The CDR3 bases are TGTGCCAGCAGCCAAGATCTTTCGGGCTCCTATAATTCACCCCTCCACTTT.